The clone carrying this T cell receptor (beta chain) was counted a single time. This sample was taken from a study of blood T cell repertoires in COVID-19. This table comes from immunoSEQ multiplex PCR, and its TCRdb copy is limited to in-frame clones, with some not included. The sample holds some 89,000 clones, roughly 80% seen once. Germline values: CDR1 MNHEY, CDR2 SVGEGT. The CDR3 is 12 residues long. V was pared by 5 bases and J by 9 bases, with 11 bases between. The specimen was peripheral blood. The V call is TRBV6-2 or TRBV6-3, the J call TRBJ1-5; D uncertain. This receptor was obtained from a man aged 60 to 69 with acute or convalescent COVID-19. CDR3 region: CASSQSYSPQHF. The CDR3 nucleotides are TGTGCCAGCAGTCAGTCTTATTCGCCCCAGCATTTT.